The rows below give T cell receptor beta chains drawn from one sample of a study of response to subunit inactivated influenza vaccine. One entry per CDR3 protein results from TCRdb running MiXCR on the RT-PCR reads. The data contain 500,000 or so distinct CDR3 sequences, about 15% of them singletons. The starting material was CD4+ T cells sorted from PBMCs, obtained roughly 24 months after vaccination. Every receptor here comes from a man aged 45 to 75 who received an inactivated influenza vaccine. CDR3s include the opening cysteine and the closing phenylalanine or tryptophan. A D gene is named only where the DNA matches it firmly.

d_call	v_call	j_call	cdr3_aa
.	TRBV6-6	TRBJ2-7	CASSTHYEQYF
.	TRBV12-3/TRBV12-4	TRBJ2-3	CASSLQAGGTDTQYF
TRBD1	TRBV3-1	TRBJ2-7	CASSPTRGQGSYEQYF
.	TRBV20-1	TRBJ2-3	CSARKTIYSTDTQYF
.	TRBV20-1	TRBJ1-4	CSASRGNEKLFF
TRBD2	TRBV20-1	TRBJ2-2	CSALTSGGSDGELFF
.	TRBV5-5	TRBJ2-1	CASSLYYGAANEQFF
.	TRBV20-1	TRBJ1-1	CSARESRGTEAFF
.	TRBV5-6	TRBJ1-6	CASSLRLSSYNSPLHF
.	TRBV20-1	TRBJ1-2	CSAAYRVGYGYTF
.	TRBV2	TRBJ2-5	CASMWAGVETQYF
TRBD2	TRBV5-1	TRBJ2-2	CASSSVSGSPGELFF
.	TRBV29-1	TRBJ2-2	CSVDRAGTGELFF
TRBD1	TRBV5-6	TRBJ1-1	CASRPGQGLFMDTEAFF
TRBD1	TRBV20-1	TRBJ2-7	CSASSGTGNYEQYF
TRBD2	TRBV29-1	TRBJ2-1	CSAPGLAHNEQFF
TRBD2	TRBV4-2	TRBJ2-3	CASSQDQGAGSSTDTQYF
.	TRBV12-3/TRBV12-4	TRBJ1-5	CASSPDSRPYQPQHF
.	TRBV19	TRBJ2-7	CASSTTGPYEQYF
TRBD1	TRBV4-3	TRBJ2-2	CASSQGQGSATGELFF
TRBD2	TRBV10-3	TRBJ2-5	CAISEATSGGQETQYF
.	TRBV4-3	TRBJ2-2	CASSQDWASAIPLGELFF
.	TRBV5-1	TRBJ2-1	CASSLVGGEQFF
.	TRBV2	TRBJ1-1	CAASMDKNTEAFF
TRBD1	TRBV3-1	TRBJ2-3	CASSQMTGDTDTQYF
TRBD1	TRBV27	TRBJ2-7	CASSKFLAGGVYEQYF
TRBD1	TRBV6-1	TRBJ1-6	CASRPGWDRFSPLHF
.	TRBV28	TRBJ1-2	CASSLGDYGYTF
.	TRBV9	TRBJ2-7	CASSVGPAYEQYF
.	TRBV4-2	TRBJ1-1	CASSRFDGGNTEAFF
.	TRBV5-6	TRBJ2-1	CASSPGQAPNNEQFF
.	TRBV24-1	TRBJ2-3	CATSDPGQFGDTQYF
.	TRBV12-3/TRBV12-4	TRBJ2-2	CASRSGTEYTGELFF
.	TRBV5-1	TRBJ2-5	CASSLDSSQETQYF
TRBD2	TRBV11-1	TRBJ2-3	CASSFRTSGRYWIDTQYF
TRBD2	TRBV10-2	TRBJ2-3	CASSEEGRGNTDTQYF
.	TRBV7-2	TRBJ1-4	CASSLVQGIGEKLFF
.	TRBV7-2	TRBJ2-1	CASSPTAGEYNEQFF
.	TRBV9	TRBJ2-3	CASSVVGRTREMDTQYF
.	TRBV6-6	TRBJ2-7	CASLDSTTYEQYF